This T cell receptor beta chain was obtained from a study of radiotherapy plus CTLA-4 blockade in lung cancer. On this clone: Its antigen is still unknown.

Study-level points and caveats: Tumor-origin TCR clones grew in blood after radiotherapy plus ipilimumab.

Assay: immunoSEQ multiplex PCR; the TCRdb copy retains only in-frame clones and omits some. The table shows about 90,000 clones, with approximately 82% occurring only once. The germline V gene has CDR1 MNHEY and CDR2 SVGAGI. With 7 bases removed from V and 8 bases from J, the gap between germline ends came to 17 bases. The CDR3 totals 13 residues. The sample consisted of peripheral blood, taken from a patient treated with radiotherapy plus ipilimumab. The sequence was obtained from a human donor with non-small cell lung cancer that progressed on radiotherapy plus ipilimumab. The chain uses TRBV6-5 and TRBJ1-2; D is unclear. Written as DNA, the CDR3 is TGTGCCAGCACCCCCGACCCGGCTTACGGCTACACCTTC. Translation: CASTPDPAYGYTF.